Detailed here is one T cell receptor beta chain. The target of this receptor is not known. Per-nucleotide qualities are absent, and no much larger clonotype sits a single base away. This entry belongs to a study of draining lymph node invasion in breast cancer (TCRdb year 2020). For context, the study as a whole: Nodal metastasis was diagnosed by histology and cytokeratin immunohistochemistry and confirmed by EpCAM/CD45 flow cytometry. A separate targeted assay used bulk TCR-beta CDR3 sequencing to compare sorted memory regulatory T cells with memory conventional CD4 T cells across breast cancer tissues. Each patient contributed matched non-invaded and tumor-invaded tumor-draining lymph nodes plus the primary tumor, profiled for both Treg and Tconv subsets. The separate targeted TCR sequencing covered lymph nodes from roughly 5 patients, with primary tumors sequenced for three of those patients.

Memory regulatory T cells were sorted as CD4+ CD45RA- CD25high cells. Tumor-draining lymph nodes were classified as non-invaded or invaded according to the absence or presence of metastatic tumor cells. T cells were pre-enriched with a Miltenyi Pan T Cell isolation kit before staining and sorting. Immunohistochemistry for estrogen receptor, progesterone receptor, HER2 and Ki-67 was used to characterize the primary tumors. Within a few hours after surgery, fresh surgical tissue was processed by cutting the tissue into small fragments. The tissue fragments were enzymatically digested with Liberase TL plus DNase for 20 minutes and then passed through a 40-micrometer strainer. After DAPI live/dead staining, cells were sorted on a BD FACS Aria II, reaching roughly 98-99% purity. The sorted cells were lysed in TCL buffer, and a Norgen Single Cell RNA purification kit, including DNase treatment, was used to purify the RNA.

To prepare the library, bulk RNA-seq was applied. The instrument given in TCRdb is Illumina HiSeq 2500. As for the authors' bioinformatics: For the separate targeted TCR-seq dataset, MiXCR version 2.1.5 with default parameters extracted and quantified CDR3 sequences from raw reads. The separate targeted TCR-seq dataset defined each TCR-beta clone by its combination of V gene, J gene and CDR3 sequence. The separate targeted TCR-seq dataset was filtered by first dropping clones with fewer than three counts and then keeping only the 90% most strongly expressed clones in each sample. For each tissue in the separate targeted TCR-seq dataset, Treg-Tconv overlap was calculated by dividing the number of shared clones by the total number of Treg clones and multiplying by 100. Using fastp at Q25 and MiXCR, TCRdb reprocessed the public reads and kept productive beta chains. All rows with the same CDR3 protein become a single entry with the most common DNA and genes. None of the V and J calls come from the authors' own analysis; TCRdb made them. The table for this sample lists 2,500 to 3,000 distinct CDR3 sequences; roughly two thirds of them were counted only once. The ten biggest clones cover just under 3% of the sample.

The CDR3 contains 17 residues, cysteine and phenylalanine counted. The entry retains the CDR3 DNA only, 51 bases that are in frame from base 1. The V end gives up 0 bases and the J end 4 bases, leaving 10 bases in the junction not matched to a gene. As encoded in the germline V gene, CDR1 is SGHRS while CDR2 is YFSETQ. The study at large found these results: Roughly 13-25% of Treg TCRs were shared with Tconvs per tissue, interpreted as suggesting peripheral Treg induction. Some of the top 100 tumor clones were detected in invaded and non-invaded nodes, suggesting recirculation between tumor and draining nodes. Shared TCRs between Treg and Tconv subsets were considered suggestive but not proof of common clonal origin. Tracking of the top-100 tumor clones could be carried out in just a couple of patients. In the targeted TCR-seq data, Tregs appeared to be more clonally expanded than Tconvs in all tissues, and lower diversity was found for both subsets in tumor than in lymph nodes. The data could not determine whether Treg conversion took place in a particular organ or whether converted Tregs recirculated between nodes and tumor.

The chain links TRBV5-1 with TRBJ1-3; 7 nucleotides in the junction match TRBD1. The sequence was obtained from a female donor with luminal breast cancer. The sequencing input was sorted memory Tregs from a lymph node. The meaning of the sample's cell subset or site label: CD45RA-negative sorted CD4+ T cells (memory Tconv or effector/memory Treg). The CDR3 is CASSLGGTASTGNTIYF. The sequenced DNA: TGCGCCAGCAGCTTGGGAGGGACAGCAAGTACGGGAAACACCATATATTTT.